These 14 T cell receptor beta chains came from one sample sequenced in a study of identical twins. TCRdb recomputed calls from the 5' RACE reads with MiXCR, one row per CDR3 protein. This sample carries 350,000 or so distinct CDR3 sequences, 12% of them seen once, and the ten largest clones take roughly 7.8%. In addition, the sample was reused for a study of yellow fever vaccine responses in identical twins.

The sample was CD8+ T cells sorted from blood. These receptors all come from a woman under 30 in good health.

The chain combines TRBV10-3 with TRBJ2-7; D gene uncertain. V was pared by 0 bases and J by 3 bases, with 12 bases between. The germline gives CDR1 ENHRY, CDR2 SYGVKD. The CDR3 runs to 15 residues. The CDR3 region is CAISESVGMSYEQYF. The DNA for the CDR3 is TGTGCCATCAGTGAGTCAGTGGGCATGAGCTACGAGCAGTACTTC.

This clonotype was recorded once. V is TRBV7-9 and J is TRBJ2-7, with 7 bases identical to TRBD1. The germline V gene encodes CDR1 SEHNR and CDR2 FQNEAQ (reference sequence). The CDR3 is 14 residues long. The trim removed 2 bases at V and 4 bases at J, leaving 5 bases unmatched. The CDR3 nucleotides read TGTGCCAGCAGCTTAAAGGGGGCGCGGTACGAGCAGTACTTC. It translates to CASSLKGARYEQYF.

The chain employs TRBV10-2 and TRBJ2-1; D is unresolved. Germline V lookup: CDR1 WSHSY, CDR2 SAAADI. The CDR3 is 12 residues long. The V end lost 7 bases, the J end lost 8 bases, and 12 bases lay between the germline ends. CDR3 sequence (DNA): TGCGCCAGCATGGATCCGGTCGATGAGCAGTTCTTC. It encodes CASMDPVDEQFF.

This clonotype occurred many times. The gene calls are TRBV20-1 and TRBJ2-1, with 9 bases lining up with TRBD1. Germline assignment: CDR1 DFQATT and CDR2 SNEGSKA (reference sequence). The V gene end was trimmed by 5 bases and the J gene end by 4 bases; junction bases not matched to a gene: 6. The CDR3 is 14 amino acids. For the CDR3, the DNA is TGCAGTGCTGATCGGACAGGGGTATACAATGAGCAGTTCTTC. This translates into CSADRTGVYNEQFF.

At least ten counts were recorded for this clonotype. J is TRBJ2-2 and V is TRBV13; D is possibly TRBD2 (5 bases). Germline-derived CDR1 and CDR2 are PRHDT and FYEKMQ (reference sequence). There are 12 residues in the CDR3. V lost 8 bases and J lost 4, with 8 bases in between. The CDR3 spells CASSGVTGELFF. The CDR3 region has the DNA TGTGCCAGCTCCGGGGTCACCGGGGAGCTGTTTTTT.

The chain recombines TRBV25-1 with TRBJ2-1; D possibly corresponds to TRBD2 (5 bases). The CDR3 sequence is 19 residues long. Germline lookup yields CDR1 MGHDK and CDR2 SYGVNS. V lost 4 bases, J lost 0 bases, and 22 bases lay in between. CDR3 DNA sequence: TGTGCCAGCAGTGCAGGAGGAAGTCGAGGGCTCCGCTCCTACAATGAGCAGTTCTTC. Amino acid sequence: CASSAGGSRGLRSYNEQFF.

The CDR3 sequence: CASTPGQGVGYTF. The CDR3, as DNA: TGTGCCAGCACCCCGGGACAGGGGGTTGGCTACACCTTC. The J gene is TRBJ1-2, the V gene TRBV6-1; 11 bases map to TRBD1. The CDR3 extends over 13 amino acids. Germline trimming cut 7 bases from V and 7 bases from J; bases unmatched to any gene: 5. Germline V CDR1 and CDR2: MNHNS, SASEGT.

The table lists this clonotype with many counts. CDR3 sequence reads: CSVLAGGLHEQFF. The CDR3 coding sequence is TGCAGCGTCCTAGCGGGAGGGCTTCATGAGCAGTTCTTC. The rearrangement joins TRBV29-1 to TRBJ2-1; 12 nucleotides match TRBD2. Germline assignment: CDR1 SQVTM and CDR2 ANQGSEA. V lost 6 bases and J lost 8; bases outside the gene matches: 5. CDR3 length: 13 residues.

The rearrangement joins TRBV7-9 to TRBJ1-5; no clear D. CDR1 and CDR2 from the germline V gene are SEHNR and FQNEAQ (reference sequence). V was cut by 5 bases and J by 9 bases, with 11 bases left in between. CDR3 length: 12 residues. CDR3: CASSDPRGPQHF. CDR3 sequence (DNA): TGTGCCAGCAGCGATCCGCGGGGGCCCCAGCATTTT.

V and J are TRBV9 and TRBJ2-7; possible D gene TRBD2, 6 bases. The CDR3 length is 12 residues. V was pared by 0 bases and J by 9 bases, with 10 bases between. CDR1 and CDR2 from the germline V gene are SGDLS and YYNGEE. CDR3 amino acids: CASSVGDSTQYF. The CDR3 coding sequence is TGTGCCAGCAGCGTAGGGGACTCCACGCAGTACTTC.

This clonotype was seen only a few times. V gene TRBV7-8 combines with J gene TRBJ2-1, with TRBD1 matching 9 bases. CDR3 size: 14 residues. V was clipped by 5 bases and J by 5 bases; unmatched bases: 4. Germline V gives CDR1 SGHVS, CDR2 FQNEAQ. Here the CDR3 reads CASSPRDRDNEQFF. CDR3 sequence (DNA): TGTGCCAGCAGCCCAAGGGACAGGGACAATGAGCAGTTCTTC.

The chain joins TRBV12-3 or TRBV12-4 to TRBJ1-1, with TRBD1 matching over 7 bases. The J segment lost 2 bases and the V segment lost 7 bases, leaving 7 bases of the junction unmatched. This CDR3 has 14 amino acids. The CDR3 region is CASTLGQKNTEAFF. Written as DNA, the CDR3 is TGTGCCAGCACCCTGGGACAGAAAAACACTGAAGCTTTCTTT.

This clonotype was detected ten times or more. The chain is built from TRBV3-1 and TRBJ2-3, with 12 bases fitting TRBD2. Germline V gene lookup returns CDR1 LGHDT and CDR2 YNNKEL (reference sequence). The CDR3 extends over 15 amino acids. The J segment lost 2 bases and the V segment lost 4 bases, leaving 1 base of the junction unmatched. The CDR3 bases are TGTGCCAGCAGCCCTAGCGGGAGGGCCACAGATACGCAGTATTTT. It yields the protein CASSPSGRATDTQYF.

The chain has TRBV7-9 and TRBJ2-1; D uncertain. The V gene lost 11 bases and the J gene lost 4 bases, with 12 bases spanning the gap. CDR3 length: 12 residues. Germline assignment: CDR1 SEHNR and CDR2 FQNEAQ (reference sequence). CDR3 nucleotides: TGTGCCTTACTTACTACATACAATGAGCAGTTCTTC. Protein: CALLTTYNEQFF.